This passage covers 29 T cell receptor beta chains from one sample sequenced in a study of neurological immune-mediated disorders. TCRdb called the 5' RACE reads again in MiXCR, with one record for every CDR3 protein. The data contain 60,000 to 85,000 distinct CDR3 sequences, approximately 4.6% of them singletons. The sequencing input was PBMCs. These receptors were taken from a woman between 65 and 79 years old with multiple sclerosis.

This clonotype showed up just a few times. V usage is TRBV12-3 or TRBV12-4 and J usage is TRBJ1-3; D might be TRBD1 (5 bases). With 8 bases removed from V and 4 bases from J, the gap between germline ends came to 18 bases. The CDR3 has 15 residues. The DNA of the CDR3 is TGTGCCAGCGGCCCAGGGTGGGTAAAAGGAAACACCATATATTTT. Translation: CASGPGWVKGNTIYF.

In this sample, this clonotype turned up many times. The chain links TRBV9 to TRBJ2-7; 7 bases map to TRBD2. Germline lookup yields CDR1 SGDLS and CDR2 YYNGEE. The CDR3 has 16 residues. V lost 1 base, J lost 3 bases, and 10 bases stayed unmatched. CDR3 in amino acids: CASSVKSGMPVYEQYF. Here the CDR3 DNA reads TGTGCCAGCAGCGTAAAAAGCGGGATGCCGGTCTACGAGCAGTACTTC.

This clonotype was seen ten or more times. J is TRBJ2-7 and V is TRBV20-1, with 14 positions matching TRBD2. CDR1 and CDR2 (germline): DFQATT, SNEGSKA (reference sequence). V shed 1 base and J 1 base; nucleotides not matched to a gene: 3. The CDR3 totals 16 residues. The DNA for the CDR3 is TGCAGTGCTAGAGGGGGACTAGCGGGAGAATCCTACGAGCAGTACTTC. Its protein product is CSARGGLAGESYEQYF.

At least ten counts were recorded for this clonotype. The V and J genes are TRBV5-6 and TRBJ1-1; a weak D match, TRBD1 (5 bases). Per the germline V gene, CDR1 is SGHDT and CDR2 is YYEEEE. Deletions cut 1 base from V and 4 bases from J, with 14 bases between. The CDR3 contains 15 residues. The CDR3 region has the DNA TGTGCCAGCAGCTTGATGAGGGGTAAGAGCACTGAAGCTTTCTTT. Translation: CASSLMRGKSTEAFF.

This clonotype was recorded at least ten times. The chain has TRBV15 and TRBJ2-5; D is unclear. V gave up 0 bases and J gave up 5 bases, with 4 bases separating them. Germline lookup yields CDR1 LNHNV and CDR2 YYDKDF (reference sequence). The CDR3 runs to 12 residues. The CDR3 coding sequence is TGTGCCACCAGCAGAGATAAGGAGACCCAGTACTTC. This sequence encodes CATSRDKETQYF.

This clonotype occurred many times. The rearrangement links TRBV18 to TRBJ1-1; D ambiguous. Trimming removed 6 bases from V and 0 bases from J, with 11 bases in between. The germline V gene has CDR1 KGHSH and CDR2 LQKENI. This CDR3 is built from 14 residues. CDR3 DNA: TGTGCCAGCTCCCGCTCGGTAGTGAACACTGAAGCTTTCTTT. It encodes CASSRSVVNTEAFF.

This clonotype showed up just a few times. In nucleotides, the CDR3 is TGTGCCAGCAGCCAAGTTCGTGGGCTAGCGGGGCAAGAGACCCAGTACTTC. Its protein product is CASSQVRGLAGQETQYF. The chain is built from TRBV3-1 and TRBJ2-5, with 9 positions matching TRBD2. The CDR3 extends over 17 amino acids. Germline CDR1 reads LGHDT; CDR2 reads YNNKEL (reference sequence). After removal of 1 base from V and 2 bases from J, the junction contained 8 bases not matched to a gene.

This clonotype was recorded at least ten times. The chain carries TRBV5-1 and TRBJ2-7, with D hard to call. The CDR3 has 14 amino acids. Per the germline V gene, CDR1 is SGHRS and CDR2 is YFSETQ. V lost 5 bases and J 0 bases, leaving 12 bases between the germline ends. CDR3 region: CASRMIPSSYEQYF. As DNA, the CDR3 is TGCGCCAGCAGAATGATCCCGAGCTCCTACGAGCAGTACTTC.

This clonotype was observed many times. This chain connects TRBV5-8 to TRBJ2-7; D possibly corresponds to TRBD2 (6 bases). V was pared by 6 bases and J by 0 bases, with 19 bases between. From germline, CDR1 is SGHTS and CDR2 YDEGEE. The CDR3 covers 16 residues. The chain's CDR3 is CASTAGSTRFSYEQYF. In DNA, the CDR3 is TGTGCCAGCACCGCCGGGAGCACCCGTTTCTCCTACGAGCAGTACTTC.

This clonotype was seen many times. The rearrangement uses TRBV12-3 or TRBV12-4 and TRBJ1-4; perhaps TRBD1 as D (5 bases). The CDR3 loop spans 15 amino acids. Trimming removed 3 bases from V and 3 bases from J, with 11 bases in between. The CDR3 nucleotides read TGTGCCAGCAGTTTTGCAAGGGGATCTAATGAAAAACTGTTTTTT. Translating gives CASSFARGSNEKLFF.

This clonotype was observed many times. The genes are TRBV12-3 or TRBV12-4 and TRBJ1-2; TRBD1 matches 9 bases. This CDR3 spans 13 amino acids. V was pared by 7 bases and J by 5 bases, with 5 bases of the junction left unmatched. The CDR3 here is CASTRDRAYGYTF. CDR3 coding DNA: TGTGCCAGCACCCGGGACAGGGCGTATGGCTACACCTTC.

The J gene is TRBJ2-6, the V gene TRBV4-1; D possibly corresponds to TRBD2 (6 bases). The germline V gene encodes CDR1 MGHRA and CDR2 YSYEKL. The CDR3 has 17 residues. Trimming took 6 bases from V and 2 from J, leaving 17 bases between them. The CDR3 DNA sequence: TGCGCCAGCAGTTCCGTCCCGGCGGGGACTGGGGCCAACGTCCTGACTTTC. This encodes CASSSVPAGTGANVLTF.

A note on this clonotype: Given the absence of the conserved phenylalanine or tryptophan at the CDR3 end, a read error is likely. V and J are TRBV6-4 and TRBJ1-2; tentatively, D is TRBD1 (6 bases). The CDR3 extends over 13 amino acids. Looked up from germline, CDR1 is MRHNA and CDR2 is SNTAGT. The V and J ends lost 5 bases and 6 bases respectively, with 13 bases between them. The CDR3 reads CASSPTGSHGYTV. CDR3 bases: TGTGCCAGCAGTCCAACAGGGTCCCATGGCTACACCGTC.

This clonotype was seen many times. The CDR3 DNA reads as TGTGCCAGCAGTCCTTGGAGGGACAGGATCCAGCCCCAGCATTTT. This translates into CASSPWRDRIQPQHF. The chain joins TRBV6-2 or TRBV6-3 to TRBJ1-5, with TRBD1 matching over 8 bases. The CDR3 is 15 amino acids. From germline, CDR1 is MNHEY and CDR2 SVGEGT. Losses at the gene ends were 5 bases for V and 7 bases for J; bases not matched to a gene: 10.

In its sample, this clonotype was seen many times. This chain connects TRBV18 to TRBJ2-2; 7 nucleotides align to TRBD1. This CDR3 has 15 amino acids. Per germline, CDR1 KGHSH and CDR2 LQKENI. J lost 3 bases, V lost 3 bases, and 4 bases had no gene match. The CDR3 loop reads CASSPRQGYTGELFF. Written as DNA, the CDR3 is TGTGCCAGCTCACCGAGACAGGGCTACACCGGGGAGCTGTTTTTT.

In its sample, this clonotype was seen many times. The rearrangement joins TRBV7-2 to TRBJ2-7; 10 bases match TRBD2. The junction had 6 bases not matched to a gene; V was cut back by 3 bases and J by 4 bases. Looked up from germline, CDR1 is SGHTA and CDR2 is FQGNSA. This CDR3 is 15 amino acids long. In DNA form, the CDR3 reads TGTGCCAGCAGCTTCCTCTTAGCGGGGGGATACGAGCAGTACTTC. It codes for CASSFLLAGGYEQYF.

This clonotype has at least ten counts. The rearrangement links TRBV5-1 to TRBJ2-1; D is ambiguous. V lost 4 bases and J 5 bases, leaving 4 bases between the germline ends. This CDR3 comprises 11 residues. CDR1 is SGHRS, CDR2 YFSETQ, per germline. This CDR3 is CASSRNNEQFF. DNA of the CDR3: TGCGCCAGCAGCCGTAACAATGAGCAGTTCTTC.

This clonotype was seen a few times. The chain couples TRBV7-2 to TRBJ2-2; 10 positions agree with TRBD2. Germline values: CDR1 SGHTA, CDR2 FQGNSA. The length of the CDR3 is 17 residues. The V segment lost 5 bases and the J segment 1 base; nucleotides outside the gene matches: 7. CDR3 nucleotide sequence: TGTGCCAGCAGCGGTCACGGACTAGCGGAGAACACCGGGGAGCTGTTTTTT. Its protein is CASSGHGLAENTGELFF.

This clonotype was observed many times. The V gene is TRBV29-1, the J gene TRBJ2-3; D gene unclear. The CDR3 covers 16 residues. V was shortened by 4 bases and J by 2 bases, with 19 bases between the two germline ends. Germline CDR1 and CDR2: SQVTM and ANQGSEA. In DNA form, the CDR3 reads TGCAGCGTTGTATGGTACTGGGATCTGGACACAGATACGCAGTATTTT. Amino acids: CSVVWYWDLDTDTQYF.

This clonotype was counted many times. This chain connects TRBV12-3 or TRBV12-4 to TRBJ1-5; weak D call: TRBD1 (5 bases). The CDR3 length is 15 residues. Trimming cost V 11 bases and J 1 base, with 18 bases left between them. CDR3 sequence (DNA): TGTGCCTCGCGGGGGGAGGAGGCGAGCAATCAGCCCCAGCATTTT. It specifies CASRGEEASNQPQHF.

There are many counts of this clonotype. V is TRBV5-1 and J is TRBJ2-7; D is uncertain. V was trimmed by 5 bases and J by 0 bases, leaving 12 bases between them. The CDR3 totals 14 residues. Germline loops: CDR1 SGHRS, CDR2 YFSETQ. The CDR3 loop is CASRLGGSSYEQYF. DNA for the CDR3: TGCGCCAGCAGGTTAGGCGGTAGCTCCTACGAGCAGTACTTC.

The chain carries TRBV7-9 and TRBJ1-2; D possibly corresponds to TRBD1 (6 bases). The V end was cut by 5 bases, the J end by 4 bases, with 17 bases between. This CDR3 contains 15 residues. The germline CDR1 and CDR2 sequences are SEHNR and FQNEAQ (reference sequence). The CDR3 spells CASSPGGGRGYGYTF. DNA of the CDR3: TGTGCCAGCAGCCCAGGTGGGGGGCGCGGCTATGGCTACACCTTC.

This clonotype has at least ten counts. The chain combines TRBV5-1 with TRBJ1-2; a weak D match, TRBD1 (5 bases). Germline-derived CDR1 and CDR2 are SGHRS and YFSETQ. Trimming removed 4 bases from V and 1 base from J, with 14 bases in between. CDR3 size: 15 residues. CDR3 sequence: CASSMGQGSNYGYTF. In DNA form, the CDR3 reads TGCGCCAGCAGCATGGGTCAGGGAAGTAACTATGGCTACACCTTC.

The chain employs TRBV12-3 or TRBV12-4 and TRBJ2-7; 11 bases fit TRBD1. The CDR3 has 14 residues. V trimming: 6 bases; J trimming: 4 bases; junction bases outside the gene matches: 5. CDR3 sequence (DNA): TGTGCCAGCAGCCACGGGACAGGGGGATACGAGCAGTACTTC. Its translation is CASSHGTGGYEQYF.

V is TRBV5-1 and J is TRBJ1-5; D is undetermined. Germline values: CDR1 SGHRS, CDR2 YFSETQ. V was cut by 0 bases and J by 0 bases, with 7 bases left in between. CDR3 size: 15 residues. The CDR3 spells CASSLVGDSNQPQHF. CDR3 bases: TGCGCCAGCAGCTTGGTTGGCGATAGCAATCAGCCCCAGCATTTT. The full variable domain, completed using reference TRBV5-1 and TRBJ1-5, is KAGVTQTPRYLIKTRGQQVTLSCSPISGHRSVSWYQQTPGQGLQFLFEYFSETQRNKGNFPGRFSGRQFSNSRSEMNVSTLELGDSALYLCASSLVGDSNQPQHFGDGTRLSIL.

This clonotype was seen repeatedly, ten times or more. V gene TRBV5-1 combines with J gene TRBJ2-5; D unclear. Germline V gene lookup returns CDR1 SGHRS and CDR2 YFSETQ. CDR3 length equals 14 residues. V was cut by 4 bases and J by 2 bases, with 12 bases left in between. The CDR3 sequence: CASSPLRVQETQYF. CDR3 bases: TGCGCCAGCAGCCCGCTGCGAGTACAAGAGACCCAGTACTTC.

Many counts were recorded for this clonotype. V is TRBV6-5 and J is TRBJ2-7; 8 bases agree with TRBD1. The germline gives CDR1 MNHEY, CDR2 SVGAGI. The CDR3 consists of 12 residues. Germline trimming cut 5 bases from V and 6 bases from J; bases unmatched to any gene: 3. CDR3 nucleotides: TGTGCCAGCAGTACCGGACAGGGCGAGCAGTACTTC. Encoded protein: CASSTGQGEQYF.

This clonotype was found many times. CDR3 residues: CASSDNGGLITGELFF. In nucleotides, the CDR3 is TGTGCCAGCAGCGACAACGGGGGGCTAATCACCGGGGAGCTGTTTTTT. The J gene is TRBJ2-2, the V gene TRBV7-2; perhaps TRBD2 as D (7 bases). V was pared by 5 bases and J by 4 bases, with 17 bases between. CDR1 is SGHTA, CDR2 FQGNSA, per germline. The length of the CDR3 is 16 residues. Using reference TRBV7-2 and TRBJ2-2 for the parts outside the CDR3, the full variable domain is GAGVSQSPSNKVTEKGKDVELRCDPISGHTALYWYRQSLGQGLEFLIYFQGNSAPDKSGLPSDRFSAERTGGSVSTLTIQRTQQEDSAVYLCASSDNGGLITGELFFGEGSRLTVL.

Ten or more counts support this clonotype. CDR3 sequence (DNA): TGTGCCAGCAGCTTAGGGGGCAGTAGGTCACCCCTCCACTTT. This sequence encodes CASSLGGSRSPLHF. The V gene is TRBV7-6, the J gene TRBJ1-6, with D possibly matching TRBD1 (5 bases). The CDR3 runs to 14 residues. Germline V CDR1 and CDR2: SGHVS, FNYEAQ. Trimming took off 1 base at V and 10 bases at J, with 11 bases between the two ends.